The 15 T cell receptor beta chains given below trace back to one sample, sequenced in a study of response to subunit inactivated influenza vaccine. TCRdb reanalysed the RT-PCR reads using MiXCR and keeps one entry per CDR3 protein. Of about 780,000 distinct CDR3 sequences listed, around 20% were seen once; the top ten hold roughly a tenth. The sequencing used PBMCs from blood, collected 5 to 6 days after vaccination. All receptors derive from a man aged 45-60 years who received an inactivated influenza vaccine.

This clonotype was counted a few times. The chain joins TRBV7-2 to TRBJ2-7; 12 nucleotides match TRBD1. CDR3 length equals 15 residues. Germline lookup yields CDR1 SGHTA and CDR2 FQGNSA. Unmatched junction bases numbered 7, after V lost 6 bases and J lost 4 bases. CDR3 sequence (DNA): TGTGCCAGCAGTTTCCCGGGACAGGGGGCTTACGAGCAGTACTTC. It translates to CASSFPGQGAYEQYF.

V usage is TRBV10-3 and J usage is TRBJ2-5, with 9 bases fitting TRBD1. The CDR3 covers 16 residues. Germline V CDR1 and CDR2: ENHRY, SYGVKD. V trimming: 2 bases; J trimming: 4 bases; junction bases outside the gene matches: 8. In nucleotides, the CDR3 is TGTGCCATCAGTGAGCCGCCGGACAGGGGCGGAGAGACCCAGTACTTC. This translates into CAISEPPDRGGETQYF.

CDR3 sequence: CASSVTRANYGYTF. DNA of the CDR3: TGTGCCAGCAGCGTGACAAGGGCTAACTATGGCTACACCTTC. The chain couples TRBV6-1 to TRBJ1-2; D remains ambiguous. The V and J ends lost 6 bases and 0 bases respectively, with 11 bases between them. This CDR3 contains 14 residues. From germline, CDR1 is MNHNS and CDR2 SASEGT.

This clonotype was observed a handful of times. The CDR3 spells CASSYSQVYNEQFF. CDR3 DNA: TGTGCCAGCAGTTACTCTCAAGTCTACAATGAGCAGTTCTTC. The V call is TRBV6-5, the J call TRBJ2-1, with D unresolved. The CDR3 is 14 amino acids. Germline V gene sequence: CDR1 MNHEY, CDR2 SVGAGI. The V end was cut by 0 bases, the J end by 3 bases, with 6 bases between.

This clonotype was detected a few times. The chain combines TRBV5-1 with TRBJ2-6; 10 nucleotides agree with TRBD2. The CDR3 spans 16 residues. Trimming took 7 bases from V and 0 from J; bases not matched to a gene: 4. Germline CDR1 reads SGHRS; CDR2 reads YFSETQ. The CDR3 DNA is TGCGCCAGCTGGGGACTAGCGATCTCTGGGGCCAACGTCCTGACTTTC. Protein: CASWGLAISGANVLTF. The full variable domain, completed using reference TRBV5-1 and TRBJ2-6, is KAGVTQTPRYLIKTRGQQVTLSCSPISGHRSVSWYQQTPGQGLQFLFEYFSETQRNKGNFPGRFSGRQFSNSRSEMNVSTLELGDSALYLCASWGLAISGANVLTFGAGSRLTVL.

In this sample, this clonotype turned up many times. The gene calls are TRBV6-1 and TRBJ1-3; 8 nucleotides line up with TRBD1. This CDR3 region has 19 residues. The junction had 19 bases not matched to a gene; V was cut back by 5 bases and J by 4 bases. Germline CDR1 reads MNHNS; CDR2 reads SASEGT. The CDR3 sequence: CASSTIAGTGFITGNTIYF. The DNA for the CDR3 is TGTGCCAGCAGTACCATAGCCGGGACAGGATTTATCACGGGAAACACCATATATTTT.

The chain is built from TRBV20-1 and TRBJ2-3; D gene ambiguous. The CDR3 has 11 residues. V shed 5 bases and J shed 6 bases, with 9 bases lying between them. The V gene's germline CDR1 is DFQATT and CDR2 SNEGSKA (reference sequence). This CDR3 reads CSAGPGDTQYF. CDR3 nucleotide sequence: TGCAGTGCTGGCCCCGGGGATACGCAGTATTTT.

In this sample, this clonotype turned up many times. The chain recombines TRBV20-1 with TRBJ2-5; a possible D gene is TRBD2 (5 bases). From germline, CDR1 is DFQATT and CDR2 SNEGSKA (reference sequence). The CDR3 is 14 residues long. Deletions cut 4 bases from V and 1 base from J, with 13 bases between. CDR3: CSAIRGAFQETQYF. The CDR3 DNA reads as TGCAGTGCTATCCGGGGTGCGTTCCAAGAGACCCAGTACTTC.

This clonotype was detected a few times. The chain recombines TRBV5-1 with TRBJ2-2; 12 bases match TRBD2. Trimming at V came to 2 bases and at J to 4 bases, leaving 6 bases not matched to a gene. The CDR3 loop spans 17 amino acids. Germline CDR1 SGHRS, CDR2 YFSETQ. Here the CDR3 reads CASSFQTSGRTTGELFF. DNA for the CDR3: TGCGCCAGCAGCTTCCAAACTAGCGGGAGGACCACCGGGGAGCTGTTTTTT.

This clonotype was seen a handful of times. The V gene is TRBV20-1, the J gene TRBJ2-1; TRBD2 agrees at 10 bases. After removal of 0 bases from V and 4 bases from J, the junction contained 6 bases not matched to a gene. This CDR3 spans 16 amino acids. CDR1 is DFQATT and CDR2 is SNEGSKA in the germline V gene (reference sequence). CDR3 DNA: TGCAGTGCTAGAGATAGCGAGCGGGAGGGATACAATGAGCAGTTCTTC. Amino acids: CSARDSEREGYNEQFF.

The chain employs TRBV20-1 and TRBJ2-5; 8 nucleotides agree with TRBD1. This CDR3 region has 16 residues. V dropped 7 bases and J dropped 1; count of bases not matched to a gene: 14. Germline V gene lookup returns CDR1 DFQATT and CDR2 SNEGSKA (reference sequence). The chain's CDR3 is CSDGRRQGSRQETQYF. In DNA, the CDR3 is TGCAGTGATGGAAGGAGACAGGGGAGTCGCCAAGAGACCCAGTACTTC.

V usage is TRBV9 and J usage is TRBJ1-6; the match to TRBD1 covers 8 bases. The ends lost 4 bases at V and 9 bases at J; junction bases unmatched: 9. CDR3 length: 15 residues. Germline V gives CDR1 SGDLS, CDR2 YYNGEE. Written as DNA, the CDR3 is TGTGCCAGCAGCCCGTCGGGTGACAGGGGTTCACCCCTCCACTTT. Its translation is CASSPSGDRGSPLHF.

The chain carries TRBV20-1 and TRBJ1-2; TRBD1 might be the D (5 bases). Germline V lookup: CDR1 DFQATT, CDR2 SNEGSKA (reference sequence). The CDR3 loop spans 12 amino acids. Between the trimmed V and J ends, which lost 5 bases and 3 bases, there was a span of 10 bases. This chain's CDR3 is CSAAGTYYGYTF. The CDR3, as DNA: TGCAGTGCTGCCGGGACTTACTATGGCTACACCTTC.

The table lists this clonotype with a few counts. The chain couples TRBV20-1 to TRBJ2-5; no reliable D call. Looked up from germline, CDR1 is DFQATT and CDR2 is SNEGSKA (reference sequence). Trimming left V 5 bases short and J 3 bases short, with 13 bases between. The CDR3 runs 13 residues. CDR3 region: CSAPRLVEETQYF. In DNA, the CDR3 is TGCAGTGCTCCGCGCCTGGTAGAAGAGACCCAGTACTTC.

The rearrangement links TRBV27 to TRBJ1-1; D remains ambiguous. CDR3 length equals 14 residues. Germline V gives CDR1 MNHEY, CDR2 SMNVEV (reference sequence). The V gene lost 2 bases and the J gene lost 0 bases, with 7 bases spanning the gap. The CDR3 sequence: CASSLSMVNTEAFF. In DNA form, the CDR3 reads TGTGCCAGCAGTTTAAGTATGGTGAACACTGAAGCTTTCTTT.